This T cell receptor (beta chain) originates from a study of blood T cell repertoires in COVID-19. On the study more broadly: T cells, B-cell-depleted T cells, or PBMCs supplied cDNA or gDNA.

Produced via immunoSEQ multiplex PCR; TCRdb's table is partial and in-frame only. The data contain roughly 170,000 clones, 84% of them seen just once; the ten biggest clones take up approximately 12%. CDR3 length equals 13 residues. Germline V gene sequence: CDR1 SGDLS, CDR2 YYNGEE. The V gene end was trimmed by 0 bases and the J gene end by 7 bases; junction bases not matched to a gene: 4. The chain has TRBV9 and TRBJ2-7; 7 positions match TRBD1. Specimen: PBMCs or T cells enriched from blood (not recorded which). The TCR originated in a man aged 50 or older who had recovered from COVID-19. The CDR3 here is CASSVATGDEQYF. Here the CDR3 DNA reads TGTGCCAGCAGCGTAGCTACAGGGGATGAGCAGTACTTC.